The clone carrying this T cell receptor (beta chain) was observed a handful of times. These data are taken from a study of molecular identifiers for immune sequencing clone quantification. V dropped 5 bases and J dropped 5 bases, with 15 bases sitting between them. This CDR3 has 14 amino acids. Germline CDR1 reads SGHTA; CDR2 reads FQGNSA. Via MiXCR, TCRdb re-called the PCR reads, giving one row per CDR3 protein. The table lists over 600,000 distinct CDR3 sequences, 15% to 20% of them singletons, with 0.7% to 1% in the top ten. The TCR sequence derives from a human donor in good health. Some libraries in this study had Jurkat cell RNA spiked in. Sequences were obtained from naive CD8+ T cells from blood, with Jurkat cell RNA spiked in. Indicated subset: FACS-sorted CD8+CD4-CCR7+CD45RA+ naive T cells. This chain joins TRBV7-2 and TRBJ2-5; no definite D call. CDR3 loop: CASSTPARRETQYF. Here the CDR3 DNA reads TGTGCCAGCAGCACCCCCGCGCGGCGTGAGACCCAGTACTTC.